These T cell receptor beta chains were read from a single sample in a study of shared clonotypes between healthy human individuals. Profiled with immunoSEQ multiplex PCR; TCRdb holds only in-frame clones, not every one. The data show 1,400,000 or so clones, less than 99% seen once. The material sequenced was naive CD4+ T cells sorted from blood. These receptors all stem from a man aged 30 to 45 in good health. The CDR3 runs from the conserved cysteine through the conserved F or W. Fields, in order: V gene, J gene, D gene, clone size, CDR3 DNA, CDR3 protein. The D gene is left open where the match is weak. Rows give clone size only sometimes, using once, few, many, or a class for an expanded clone.

>TRBV5-4|TRBJ2-3|TRBD1|.
TGTGCCAGCAGCTTCGGGACAGGCGGAGATACGCAGTATTTT
CASSFGTGGDTQYF
>TRBV12-1|TRBJ2-7|.|.
TGTGCCAGCAGCTTTCTTTCGTCGTGGGCCTACTACGAGCAGTACTTC
CASSFLSSWAYYEQYF
>TRBV5-4|TRBJ1-1|.|.
TGTGCCAGCAGCTTGAAGCGTAACACTGAAGCTTTCTTT
CASSLKRNTEAFF
>TRBV2|TRBJ2-3|.|.
TGTGCCAGCAGAGGACAGCCCACAGATACGCAGTATTTT
CASRGQPTDTQYF
>TRBV18|TRBJ2-1|.|once
TGTGCCAGCTCACCGCCGGGACTCTCTAGGGATGAGCAGTTCTTC
CASSPPGLSRDEQFF
>TRBV23-1|TRBJ2-2|TRBD2|.
TGCGCCAGCAGTCACGCCCTAGCGGGAGTAACCGGGGAGCTGTTTTTT
CASSHALAGVTGELFF
>TRBV23-1|TRBJ2-7|TRBD1|.
TGCGCCAATACAGGGGGGACCTACGAGCAGTACTTC
CANTGGTYEQYF
>TRBV18|TRBJ2-1|.|.
TGTGCCAGCTCACCGGGGGGACAGAGGGCCAATGAGCAGTTCTTC
CASSPGGQRANEQFF
>TRBV5-4|TRBJ2-7|.|.
TGTGCCAGCAGCTTGGGGGATGAGCAGTACTTC
CASSLGDEQYF
>TRBV28|TRBJ2-3|.|.
TGTGCCAGCAGTACAAGTTCCCCAGATACGCAGTATTTT
CASSTSSPDTQYF
>TRBV30|TRBJ2-7|TRBD1|.
TGTGCCTGGACAACCCGACCGGGACAGGGAAGGGGCTACGAGCAGTACTTC
CAWTTRPGQGRGYEQYF
>TRBV2|TRBJ1-2|.|once
TGTGCCAGCAGTGTAGGATTCTATGGCTACACCTTC
CASSVGFYGYTF
>TRBV7-2|TRBJ2-1|TRBD2|.
TGTGCCAGCAGCTTCGGACTAGCGGGAGTACTTAAACACAATGAGCAGTTCTTC
CASSFGLAGVLKHNEQFF
>TRBV9|TRBJ2-1|.|.
TGTGCCAGCAGCGTAGGCAGCCTATCCTACAATGAGCAGTTCTTC
CASSVGSLSYNEQFF
>TRBV11-2|TRBJ2-7|.|.
TGTGCCAGCAGCTTAGGCCGGACAGAGCAGTACTTC
CASSLGRTEQYF
>TRBV30|TRBJ2-7|TRBD1|.
TGTGCCTGGAACAGGGGTTACGAGCAGTACTTC
CAWNRGYEQYF
>TRBV28|TRBJ2-7|.|.
TGTGCCAGCAGCGTGGGGGCTCAGGGTGGGCAGTACTTC
CASSVGAQGGQYF
>TRBV25-1|TRBJ2-1|.|.
TGTGCCAGCAGTGATAGCGGAGTATACAATGAGCAGTTCTTC
CASSDSGVYNEQFF
>TRBV18|TRBJ2-7|.|.
TGTGCCAGCTCACCACGCCAAGATAGCTCCTACGAGCAGTACTTC
CASSPRQDSSYEQYF
>TRBV29-1|TRBJ2-5|.|.
TGCAGCGTGGGGGCGTCCCAAGAGACCCAGTACTTC
CSVGASQETQYF
>TRBV19|TRBJ1-1|.|.
TGTGCCAGTAGTCCAACCCCCGGGACGGCAAACACTGAAGCTTTCTTT
CASSPTPGTANTEAFF